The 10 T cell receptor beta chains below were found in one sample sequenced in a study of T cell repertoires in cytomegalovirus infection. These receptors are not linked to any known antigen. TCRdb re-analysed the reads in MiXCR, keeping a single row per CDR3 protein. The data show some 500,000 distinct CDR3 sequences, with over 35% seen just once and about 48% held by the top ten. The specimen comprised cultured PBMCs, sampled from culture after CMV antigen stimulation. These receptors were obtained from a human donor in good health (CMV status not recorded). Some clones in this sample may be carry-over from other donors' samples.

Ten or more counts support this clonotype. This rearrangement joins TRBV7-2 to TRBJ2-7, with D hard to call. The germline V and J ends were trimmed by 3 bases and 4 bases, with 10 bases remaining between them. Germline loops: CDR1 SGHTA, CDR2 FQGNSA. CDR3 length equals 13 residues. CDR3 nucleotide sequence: TGTGCCAGCAGCTTCCGAGCGCAGTACGAGCAGTACTTC. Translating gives CASSFRAQYEQYF.

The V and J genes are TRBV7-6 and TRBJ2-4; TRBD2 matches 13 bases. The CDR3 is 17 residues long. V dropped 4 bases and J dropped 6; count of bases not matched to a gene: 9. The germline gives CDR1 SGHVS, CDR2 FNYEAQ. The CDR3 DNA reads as TGTGCCAGCAGCTCGGCCGGACTAGCGGGAGACCTAAACATTCAGTACTTC. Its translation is CASSSAGLAGDLNIQYF.

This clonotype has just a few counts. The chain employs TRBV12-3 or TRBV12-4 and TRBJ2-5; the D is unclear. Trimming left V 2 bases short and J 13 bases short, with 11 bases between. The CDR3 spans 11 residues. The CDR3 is CASSLRTLPYF. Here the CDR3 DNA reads TGTGCCAGCAGTTTAAGGACGCTTCCGTACTTC.

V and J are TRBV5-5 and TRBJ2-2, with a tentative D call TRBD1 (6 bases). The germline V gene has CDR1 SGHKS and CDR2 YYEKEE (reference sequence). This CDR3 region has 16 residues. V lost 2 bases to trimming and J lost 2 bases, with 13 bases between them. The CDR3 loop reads CASSFPTGINTGELFF. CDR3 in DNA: TGTGCCAGCAGCTTTCCAACAGGGATTAACACCGGGGAGCTGTTTTTT.

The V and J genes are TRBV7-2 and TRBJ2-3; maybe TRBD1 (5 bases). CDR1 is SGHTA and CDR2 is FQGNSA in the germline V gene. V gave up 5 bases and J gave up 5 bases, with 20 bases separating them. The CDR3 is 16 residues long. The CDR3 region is CASSIPGQGLGDTQYF. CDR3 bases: TGTGCCAGCAGCATCCCCGGTCAGGGCTTGGGAGATACGCAGTATTTT.

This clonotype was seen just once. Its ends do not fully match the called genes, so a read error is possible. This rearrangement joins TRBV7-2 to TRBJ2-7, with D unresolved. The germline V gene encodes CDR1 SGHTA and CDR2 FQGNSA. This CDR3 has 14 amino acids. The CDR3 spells CASSLVSHSYAQYF. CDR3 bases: TGTGCCAGCAGCTTAGTCTCCCACTCCTACGCGCAGTACTTC.

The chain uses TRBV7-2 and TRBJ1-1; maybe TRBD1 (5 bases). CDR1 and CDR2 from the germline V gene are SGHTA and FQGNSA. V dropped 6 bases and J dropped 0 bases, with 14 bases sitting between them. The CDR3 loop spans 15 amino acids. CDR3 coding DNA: TGTGCCAGCAGTTACGCGGGGGGAATGAACACTGAAGCTTTCTTT. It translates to CASSYAGGMNTEAFF.

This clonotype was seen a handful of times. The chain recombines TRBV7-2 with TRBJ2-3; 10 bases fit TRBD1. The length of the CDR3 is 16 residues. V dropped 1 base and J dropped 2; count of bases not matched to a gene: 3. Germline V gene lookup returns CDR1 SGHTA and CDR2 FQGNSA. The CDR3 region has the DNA TGTGCCAGCAGCTTAGGGGACAGGGGTTACACAGATACGCAGTATTTT. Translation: CASSLGDRGYTDTQYF. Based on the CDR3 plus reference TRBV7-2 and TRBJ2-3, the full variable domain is GAGVSQSPSNKVTEKGKDVELRCDPISGHTALYWYRQSLGQGLEFLIYFQGNSAPDKSGLPSDRFSAERTGGSVSTLTIQRTQQEDSAVYLCASSLGDRGYTDTQYFGPGTRLTVL.

This CDR3 reads CASSPPGTRINEQFF. The CDR3, as DNA: TGTGCCAGCAGCCCCCCCGGGACTAGAATAAATGAGCAGTTCTTC. The gene calls are TRBV7-2 and TRBJ2-1, with 8 bases matching TRBD2. The length of the CDR3 is 15 residues. V gave up 5 bases and J gave up 7 bases; unmatched junction bases: 10. CDR1 is SGHTA and CDR2 is FQGNSA in the germline V gene.

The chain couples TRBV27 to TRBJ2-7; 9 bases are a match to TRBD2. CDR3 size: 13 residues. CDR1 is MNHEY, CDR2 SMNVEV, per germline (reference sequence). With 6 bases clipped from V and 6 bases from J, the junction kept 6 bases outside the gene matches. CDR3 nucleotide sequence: TGTGCCAGCAGCACGGGACTAGCCTCCGAGCAGTACTTC. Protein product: CASSTGLASEQYF.